This T cell receptor (beta chain) was obtained from a study of cytomegalovirus exposure and HLA in healthy donors. V dropped 4 bases and J dropped 2; count of bases not matched to a gene: 5. CDR1 is MDHEN and CDR2 is SYDVKM in the germline V gene. This CDR3 contains 15 residues. PCR used 60 Vbeta primers and 13 Jbeta primers. Using immunoSEQ multiplex PCR, the repertoire was profiled, and TCRdb retains in-frame clones only, with some absent. This table has about 170,000 clones, roughly 80% appearing once. The source is a male donor in good health and CMV-seronegative. The chain couples TRBV28 to TRBJ1-2, with 9 positions matching TRBD1. Sequenced: PBMCs. This chain's CDR3 is CASSWGQGLNYGYTF. The CDR3 DNA reads as TGTGCCAGCAGTTGGGGACAGGGCCTAAACTATGGCTACACCTTC.